Sequencing of this T cell receptor (beta chain) was carried out in a study of CD8 T cells in Susac syndrome. Background on the study: Under ten of the sequenced Susac syndrome patients were in remission, and more than 5 had active disease.

The RNA, about 0.45 to 1 ug, was put through reverse transcription using random hexamers. The authors amplified TCR beta CDR3 across 54 Vbeta and 13 Jbeta using immunoSEQ multiplex PCR. MiXCR, applied by TCRdb to the immunoSEQ multiplex PCR reads, yields one record per CDR3 protein. Of 200,000 to 250,000 distinct CDR3 sequences listed, about 95% are singletons. This CDR3 has 15 residues. CDR1 and CDR2 from the germline V gene are SGHDN and FVKESK. J lost 3 bases, V lost 4 bases, and 9 bases had no gene match. This receptor was taken from a human donor with Susac syndrome. Source material: CD4+ T cells from PBMCs. The chain is built from TRBV14 and TRBJ2-7, with TRBD1 matching over 7 bases. The CDR3 loop is CASSRTGTEDYEQYF. The CDR3 nucleotides are TGTGCCAGCAGCCGAACCGGGACAGAGGACTACGAGCAGTACTTC.